This record looks at one T cell receptor beta chain sequence and its context. Its antigen is not known. The data originate from a study of T cells in Graves' hyperthyroidism and ophthalmopathy. Study details: Prior to any treatment, at the point of initial diagnosis, peripheral blood was collected.

V was pared by 0 bases and J by 0 bases, with 12 bases between. The germline CDR1 and CDR2 sequences are KGHSH and LQKENI. There are 17 residues in the CDR3. The cohort's ophthalmopathy patients, a group with duration under 3 months, had a Clinical Activity Score of at least 3 and a NOSPECS grade of at least 4. Overall study findings and caveats: Most thyroid clonotypes expanded above 0.001 appeared in blood too. Ophthalmopathy cases were set apart from stable hyperthyroidism by a 13 V-J model.

Template material for amplifying TCR beta CDR3 regions consisted of RNA transcripts. The study used the HTBI primer set for a first-round RT-PCR of the TCR CDR3. TCRdb recomputed calls from the multiplex PCR reads with MiXCR, one row per CDR3 protein. The sample consists of 200,000 to 250,000 distinct CDR3 sequences, about 24% of them appearing once. This chain joins TRBV18 and TRBJ1-3, with D maybe TRBD1 (5 bases). The origin of this receptor is a woman aged 35 to 49 with Graves' ophthalmopathy. Specimen: blood. The CDR3 protein is CASSPPIGEDSGNTIYF. The CDR3, as DNA: TGTGCCAGCTCACCACCGATAGGGGAAGACTCTGGAAACACCATATATTTT. Filled out from reference TRBV18 and TRBJ1-3, the complete variable domain reads NAGVMQNPRHLVRRRGQEARLRCSPMKGHSHVYWYRQLPEEGLKFMVYLQKENIIDESGMPKERFSAEFPKEGPSILRIQQVVRGDSAAYFCASSPPIGEDSGNTIYFGEGSWLTVV.